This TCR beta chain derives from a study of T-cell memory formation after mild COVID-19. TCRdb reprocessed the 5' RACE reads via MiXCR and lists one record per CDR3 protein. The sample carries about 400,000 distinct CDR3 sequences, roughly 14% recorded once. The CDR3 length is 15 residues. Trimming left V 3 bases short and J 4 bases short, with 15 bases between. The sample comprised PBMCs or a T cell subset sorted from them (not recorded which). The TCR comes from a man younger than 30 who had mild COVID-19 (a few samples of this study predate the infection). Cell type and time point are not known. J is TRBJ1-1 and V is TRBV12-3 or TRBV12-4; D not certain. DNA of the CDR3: TGTGCCAGCAGTTTGTGGGGATATCTGAGCACTGAAGCTTTCTTT. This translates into CASSLWGYLSTEAFF.